This TCR beta chain derives from a study of T-cell memory formation after mild COVID-19. Study context: TCR clusters mostly belonged to single donors. Study-level points and caveats: Memory cells collected pre-infection included some clones that later responded, suggesting cross-reactive memory joined. Contracting clones from day 15 to 85 showed balanced CD4/CD8; later expanders favored CD4+.

CDR3 length: 15 amino acids. V was trimmed by 3 bases and J by 2 bases, leaving 13 bases between them. Germline assignment: CDR1 MDHEN and CDR2 SYDVKM. Regarding this clonotype: Its matching antigen is unknown.

After 5'RACE with constant-segment primers, TCR alpha and TCR beta cDNA libraries carrying sample barcodes and UMIs were obtained. TCRdb analysed the 5' RACE reads with MiXCR anew, one entry per CDR3 protein. This repertoire shows 310,000 or so distinct CDR3 sequences, roughly 15% found once; its top ten account for roughly 20%. This chain links TRBV28 with TRBJ1-2; D might be TRBD1 (5 bases). Specimen: PBMCs or a T cell subset sorted from them (not recorded which). The source of this sequence is a man between 18 and 35 years old who had mild COVID-19 (a few samples of this study predate the infection). Cell type and time point are not known. The CDR3 DNA follows: TGTGCCAGCAGTTTCCTGGGGCCGGGAAACTATGGCTACACCTTC. Translation: CASSFLGPGNYGYTF.